Sequencing of this T cell receptor beta chain was carried out in a study of blood T cell repertoires in COVID-19. Study information: Acute and convalescent COVID-19 samples came from the United States, Italy and Spain. PBMCs, B-cell-depleted T cells, or T cells provided the cDNA or gDNA that made up the material.

In the original analysis: For nucleated cells, counts were estimated from reference gene primer amplification. The repertoire was sequenced with immunoSEQ multiplex PCR; TCRdb's copy has only in-frame clones and lacks some. V and J calls and clone size are given by that table; D and trimming were obtained from the DNA. The repertoire holds about 180,000 clones, 80% to 90% seen once, with about a fifth in the top ten. Looked up from germline, CDR1 is SGHRS and CDR2 is YFSETQ. V lost 2 bases to trimming and J lost 2 bases; unmatched junction nucleotides: 4. This CDR3 is 15 amino acids long. The sequenced sample consisted of peripheral blood. The chain uses TRBV5-1 and TRBJ2-7; 10 nucleotides align to TRBD1. This receptor was obtained from an older man with active or convalescent COVID-19. DNA of the CDR3: TGCGCCAGCAGCTTTCCCGGGACAGGGGCCTACGAGCAGTACTTC. As protein: CASSFPGTGAYEQYF. The full variable domain, rest sourced from reference TRBV5-1 and TRBJ2-7, is KAGVTQTPRYLIKTRGQQVTLSCSPISGHRSVSWYQQTPGQGLQFLFEYFSETQRNKGNFPGRFSGRQFSNSRSEMNVSTLELGDSALYLCASSFPGTGAYEQYFGPGTRLTVT.